What follows are 23 T cell receptor beta chains derived from one specimen sequenced in a study of cytomegalovirus exposure and HLA in healthy donors. The PCR used 60 Vbeta and 13 Jbeta primers. The data were produced by immunoSEQ multiplex PCR, yet TCRdb's version contains in-frame clones alone and is incomplete. Of 150,000 to 170,000 clones in the sample, approximately 80% are singletons; the top ten hold around 5.2%. The sample taken for sequencing was PBMCs. These TCRs come from a woman aged 40 to 50 in good health and CMV-seropositive.

The J gene is TRBJ2-2, the V gene TRBV25-1; a possible D gene is TRBD1 (6 bases). Between the trimmed V and J ends, which lost 1 base and 3 bases, there was a span of 12 bases. The germline V gene has CDR1 MGHDK and CDR2 SYGVNS. The CDR3 loop spans 16 amino acids. The CDR3 DNA sequence: TGTGCCAGCAGTGAATCGGGCAGGGGATACACCGGGGAGCTGTTTTTT. This gives the protein CASSESGRGYTGELFF.

This sequence joins TRBV27 and TRBJ1-2; possibly TRBD1 for D (5 bases). Looked up from germline, CDR1 is MNHEY and CDR2 is SMNVEV (reference sequence). CDR3 length: 12 residues. Trimming cost V 4 bases and J 7 bases, with 10 bases left between them. The CDR3 sequence: CASSSQGGGYTF. In DNA form, the CDR3 reads TGTGCCAGCAGTTCCCAGGGTGGTGGCTACACCTTC.

The rearrangement uses TRBV27 and TRBJ2-7; 11 nucleotides match TRBD2. The trim removed 5 bases at V and 1 base at J, leaving 13 bases unmatched. The CDR3 sequence is 18 residues long. From germline, CDR1 is MNHEY and CDR2 SMNVEV (reference sequence). The CDR3, as DNA: TGTGCCAGCAGTCCTCGGACTAGCGGGCCTGGATTTTCCTACGAGCAGTACTTC. Protein product: CASSPRTSGPGFSYEQYF.

This clone was seen more than once but under ten times. J is TRBJ2-5 and V is TRBV19; maybe TRBD1 (5 bases). This CDR3 has 15 amino acids. Germline values: CDR1 LNHDA, CDR2 SQIVND (reference sequence). The V end was cut by 1 base, the J end by 4 bases, with 13 bases between. The CDR3: CASSIGTSSAETQYF. The CDR3, as DNA: TGTGCCAGTAGTATAGGGACATCCTCGGCAGAGACCCAGTACTTC.

This chain links TRBV18 with TRBJ2-1; TRBD2 aligns across 7 bases. CDR3 length: 15 residues. Germline-derived CDR1 and CDR2 are KGHSH and LQKENI. V gave up 3 bases and J gave up 1 base; unmatched junction bases: 3. CDR3 coding DNA: TGTGCCAGCTCACCGCTAGCGGAGTCCTACAATGAGCAGTTCTTC. Translated, it gives CASSPLAESYNEQFF.

The chain recombines TRBV6-1 with TRBJ1-2; TRBD1 might be the D (6 bases). The germline gives CDR1 MNHNS, CDR2 SASEGT. The CDR3 is 12 amino acids. Trimming left V 4 bases short and J 9 bases short, with 12 bases between. The CDR3 nucleotides are TGTGCCAGCAGTGTTGACAGGTTCCGCTACACCTTC. It encodes CASSVDRFRYTF.

V gene TRBV28 combines with J gene TRBJ2-7; TRBD1 agrees at 7 bases. CDR1 MDHEN and CDR2 SYDVKM come from the germline V gene. V gave up 7 bases and J gave up 2 bases; unmatched junction bases: 11. The CDR3 extends over 15 amino acids. The CDR3 sequence is CASKGTGAFPYEQYF. The DNA for the CDR3 is TGTGCCAGCAAGGGCACAGGGGCCTTCCCCTACGAGCAGTACTTC.

The gene calls are TRBV30 and TRBJ2-3; 11 bases map to TRBD2. This CDR3 comprises 15 residues. CDR1 and CDR2 from the germline V gene are GTSNPN and SVGIG (reference sequence). The V and J ends lost 4 bases and 4 bases, in that order; junction bases with no gene match: 7. The DNA for the CDR3 is TGTGCCTGGACCGTAGCGGGAGGGAGCCCAGATACGCAGTATTTT. As protein: CAWTVAGGSPDTQYF.

This chain connects TRBV5-6 to TRBJ1-4; D is possibly TRBD1 (5 bases). V lost 0 bases and J 8 bases, leaving 17 bases between the germline ends. Germline assignment: CDR1 SGHDT and CDR2 YYEEEE. The CDR3 loop spans 16 amino acids. CDR3 sequence (DNA): TGTGCCAGCAGCTTGGGAGGACAATCCCGAGGCGAAAAACTGTTTTTT. Translated: CASSLGGQSRGEKLFF.

This rearrangement joins TRBV7-9 to TRBJ2-7, with 9 nucleotides matching TRBD2. The germline V gene encodes CDR1 SEHNR and CDR2 FQNEAQ (reference sequence). This CDR3 has 17 amino acids. V dropped 4 bases and J dropped 2; count of bases not matched to a gene: 12. The chain's CDR3 is CASSSTDGTSYTYEQYF. CDR3 bases: TGTGCCAGCAGCTCAACCGACGGGACTAGCTACACCTACGAGCAGTACTTC.

V gene TRBV27 combines with J gene TRBJ1-1; D is undetermined. CDR1 is MNHEY and CDR2 is SMNVEV in the germline V gene (reference sequence). This CDR3 has 13 residues. V gave up 2 bases and J gave up 2 bases, with 6 bases separating them. CDR3 sequence (DNA): TGTGCCAGCAGTTTAAGAGAAAACACTGAAGCTTTCTTT. As protein: CASSLRENTEAFF.

Turning to this clone: The germline gene is not matched at one end of the junction; a read error may be the cause. The J gene is TRBJ2-1, the V gene TRBV6-5; possible D gene TRBD2, 6 bases. In germline, CDR1 is MNHEY, CDR2 SVGAGI. The CDR3 loop spans 15 amino acids. The chain's CDR3 is CASSHSPGLYNEQFF. Here the CDR3 DNA reads TGTGCCAGCAGTCACTCCCCGGGACTGTACAATGAGCAGTTCTTC.

The V gene is TRBV27, the J gene TRBJ2-2; TRBD2 matches at 12 bases. The CDR3 has 15 amino acids. CDR1 is MNHEY and CDR2 is SMNVEV in the germline V gene (reference sequence). Trimming removed 7 bases from V and 4 bases from J; junction bases left unmatched: 4. This CDR3 reads CASTRLAGVTGELFF. As DNA, the CDR3 is TGTGCCAGCACAAGACTAGCGGGGGTCACCGGGGAGCTGTTTTTT.

J is TRBJ1-1 and V is TRBV20-1; TRBD1 agrees at 8 bases. This CDR3 is built from 11 residues. J was trimmed by 6 bases and V by 4 bases; bases with no gene match: 1. Germline CDR1 reads DFQATT; CDR2 reads SNEGSKA (reference sequence). The CDR3 DNA is TGCAGTGCTAACAGGGGGTCTGAAGCTTTCTTT. Translation: CSANRGSEAFF.

The chain has TRBV6-1 and TRBJ2-3; the D gene is possibly TRBD2 (6 bases). The length of the CDR3 is 14 residues. Deletions cut 11 bases from V and 0 bases from J, with 15 bases between. The germline V gene has CDR1 MNHNS and CDR2 SASEGT. The CDR3: CAGRRATSTDTQYF. DNA of the CDR3: TGTGCCGGCCGGAGGGCTACTAGCACAGATACGCAGTATTTT.

The V and J genes are TRBV5-1 and TRBJ2-6, with a weak D call TRBD1 (6 bases). This CDR3 comprises 17 residues. Germline CDR1 reads SGHRS; CDR2 reads YFSETQ. V lost 3 bases, J lost 1 base, and 14 bases lay in between. The DNA of the CDR3 is TGCGCCAGCAGCTCCAGCCCTACAGGGTCTGGGGCCAACGTCCTGACTTTC. It is translated as CASSSSPTGSGANVLTF.

CDR3 in DNA: TGTGCCAGCAGTTCCCTGGGGCCCTACGAGCAGTACTTC. Translation: CASSSLGPYEQYF. The rearrangement links TRBV27 to TRBJ2-7; D perhaps matches TRBD1 (5 bases). CDR1 and CDR2 from the germline V gene are MNHEY and SMNVEV (reference sequence). CDR3 length equals 13 residues. V was pared by 4 bases and J by 2 bases, with 9 bases between.

The V and J genes are TRBV28 and TRBJ1-2; D gene unclear. CDR1 and CDR2 from the germline V gene are MDHEN and SYDVKM. Trimming stripped 4 bases from V and 13 bases from J, with 16 bases between. This CDR3 has 12 residues. The CDR3 region has the DNA TGTGCCAGCAGTTCCGGGATCCCCGATGGCACCTTC. Translating gives CASSSGIPDGTF.

This clone was seen a single time. The chain recombines TRBV27 with TRBJ1-2, with D perhaps matching TRBD1 (5 bases). The CDR3 length is 13 residues. V lost 0 bases and J 8 bases, leaving 10 bases between the germline ends. The germline CDR1 and CDR2 sequences are MNHEY and SMNVEV (reference sequence). The CDR3 DNA reads TGTGCCAGCAGTTTATCCAGGGACTTAGGCTACACCTTC. This sequence encodes CASSLSRDLGYTF.

The rearrangement joins TRBV5-1 to TRBJ2-7; 7 bases map to TRBD2. V trimming: 4 bases; J trimming: 5 bases; junction bases outside the gene matches: 6. The germline V gene encodes CDR1 SGHRS and CDR2 YFSETQ. The CDR3 has 13 residues. The CDR3 here is CASSAAGTNEQYF. CDR3 coding DNA: TGCGCCAGCAGCGCAGCCGGGACTAACGAGCAGTACTTC.

This clone has more than one count but fewer than ten. The V and J genes are TRBV19 and TRBJ1-1, with a tentative D call TRBD1 (6 bases). This CDR3 region has 12 residues. V was shortened by 8 bases and J by 4 bases, with 11 bases between the two germline ends. The germline CDR1 and CDR2 sequences are LNHDA and SQIVND (reference sequence). The CDR3 nucleotides are TGTGCCAGTCGGGGCAGGGGCACTGAAGCTTTCTTT. This sequence encodes CASRGRGTEAFF.

The rearrangement uses TRBV7-9 and TRBJ2-6; a weak D match, TRBD1 (6 bases). V lost 7 bases to trimming and J lost 0 bases, with 13 bases between them. From germline, CDR1 is SEHNR and CDR2 FQNEAQ (reference sequence). This CDR3 comprises 16 residues. The DNA of the CDR3 is TGTGCCAGCACTCCGACAGGCCTCTCTGGGGCCAACGTCCTGACTTTC. It codes for CASTPTGLSGANVLTF.

The V gene is TRBV4-2, the J gene TRBJ1-6; 10 bases are a match to TRBD1. V was clipped by 4 bases and J by 0 bases; unmatched bases: 9. Germline V gene lookup returns CDR1 LGHNA and CDR2 YNFKEQ. CDR3 length: 19 amino acids. The CDR3 DNA follows: TGTGCCAGCAGCCGGCCTCCGGGACAGGGGAGCTCCTATAATTCACCCCTCCACTTT. Its translation is CASSRPPGQGSSYNSPLHF.